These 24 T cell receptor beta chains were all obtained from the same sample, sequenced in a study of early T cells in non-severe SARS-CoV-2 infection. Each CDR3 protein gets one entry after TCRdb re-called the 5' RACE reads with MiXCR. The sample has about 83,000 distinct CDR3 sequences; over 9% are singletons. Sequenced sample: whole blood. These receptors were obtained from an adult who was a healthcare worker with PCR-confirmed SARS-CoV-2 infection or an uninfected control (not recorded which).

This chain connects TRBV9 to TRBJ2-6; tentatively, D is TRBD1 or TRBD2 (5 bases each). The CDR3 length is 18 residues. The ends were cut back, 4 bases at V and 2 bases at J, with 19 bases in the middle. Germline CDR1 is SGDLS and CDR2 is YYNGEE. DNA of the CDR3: TGTGCCAGCAGCCCCCGGGGCGCAAGGTCTACTGGGGCCAACGTCCTGACTTTC. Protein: CASSPRGARSTGANVLTF.

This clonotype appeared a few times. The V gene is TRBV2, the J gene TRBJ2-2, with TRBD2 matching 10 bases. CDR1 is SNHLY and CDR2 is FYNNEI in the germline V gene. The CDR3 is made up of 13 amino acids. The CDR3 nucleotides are TGTGCTAGGACTAGCGGAGGAACCGGGGAGCTGTTTTTT. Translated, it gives CARTSGGTGELFF.

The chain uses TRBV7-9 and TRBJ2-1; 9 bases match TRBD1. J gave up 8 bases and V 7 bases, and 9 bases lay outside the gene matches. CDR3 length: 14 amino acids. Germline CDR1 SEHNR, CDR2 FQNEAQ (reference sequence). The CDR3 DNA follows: TGTGCCAGCACGACAACAGGGGGCGAGTATGAGCAGTTCTTC. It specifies CASTTTGGEYEQFF.

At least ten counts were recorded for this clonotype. The CDR3 here is CASSPRADNEQFF. The CDR3 DNA follows: TGTGCCAGCTCACCACGGGCAGACAATGAGCAGTTCTTC. The V and J genes are TRBV18 and TRBJ2-1; the D is unclear. V gave up 1 base and J gave up 5 bases, with 6 bases separating them. The CDR3 is made up of 13 amino acids. Germline CDR1 is KGHSH and CDR2 is LQKENI. The complete variable domain, with remaining parts taken from reference TRBV18 and TRBJ2-1, reads NAGVMQNPRHLVRRRGQEARLRCSPMKGHSHVYWYRQLPEEGLKFMVYLQKENIIDESGMPKERFSAEFPKEGPSILRIQQVVRGDSAAYFCASSPRADNEQFFGPGTRLTVL.

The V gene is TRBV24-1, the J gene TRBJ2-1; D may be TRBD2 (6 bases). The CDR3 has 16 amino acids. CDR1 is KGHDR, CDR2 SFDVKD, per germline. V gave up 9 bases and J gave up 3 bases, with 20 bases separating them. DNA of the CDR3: TGTGCCACCCAAGTGGGCGGGACTGCGGGCTACAATGAGCAGTTCTTC. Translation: CATQVGGTAGYNEQFF.

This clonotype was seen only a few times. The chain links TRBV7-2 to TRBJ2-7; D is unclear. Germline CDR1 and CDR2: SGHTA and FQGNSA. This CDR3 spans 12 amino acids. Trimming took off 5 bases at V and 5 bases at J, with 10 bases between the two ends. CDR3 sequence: CASSPRAHEQYF. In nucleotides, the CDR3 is TGTGCCAGCAGCCCTAGGGCCCACGAGCAGTACTTC.

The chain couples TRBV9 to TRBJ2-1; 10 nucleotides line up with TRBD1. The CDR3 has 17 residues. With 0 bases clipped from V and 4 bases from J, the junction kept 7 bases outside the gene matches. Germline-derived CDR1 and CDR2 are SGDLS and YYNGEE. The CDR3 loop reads CASSVDPGQGYYNEQFF. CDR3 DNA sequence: TGTGCCAGCAGCGTAGACCCGGGACAGGGGTATTACAATGAGCAGTTCTTC.

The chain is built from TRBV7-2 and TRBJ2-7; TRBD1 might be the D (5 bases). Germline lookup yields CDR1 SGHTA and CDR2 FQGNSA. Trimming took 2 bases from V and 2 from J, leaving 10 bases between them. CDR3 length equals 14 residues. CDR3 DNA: TGTGCCAGCAGCTTACGGCAGGGAACCTACGAGCAGTACTTC. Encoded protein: CASSLRQGTYEQYF.

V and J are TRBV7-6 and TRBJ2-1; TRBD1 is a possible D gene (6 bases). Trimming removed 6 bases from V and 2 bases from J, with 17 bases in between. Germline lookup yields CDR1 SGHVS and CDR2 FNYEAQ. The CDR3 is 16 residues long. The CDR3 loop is CASSPHPEGAYNEQFF. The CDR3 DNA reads TGTGCCAGCAGTCCACACCCAGAGGGGGCCTACAATGAGCAGTTCTTC.

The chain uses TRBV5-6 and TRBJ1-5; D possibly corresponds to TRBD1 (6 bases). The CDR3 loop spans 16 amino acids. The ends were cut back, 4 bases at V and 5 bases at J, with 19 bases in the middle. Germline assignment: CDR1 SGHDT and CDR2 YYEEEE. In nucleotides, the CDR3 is TGTGCCAGCAGCCTTAATACCGGGACATACGATCAGCCCCAGCATTTT. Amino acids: CASSLNTGTYDQPQHF.

The CDR3 here is CASSPSGRINTEAFF. The CDR3 coding sequence is TGTGCCAGCAGCCCAAGTGGCAGAATTAACACTGAAGCTTTCTTT. This chain uses TRBV14 with TRBJ1-1; D is ambiguous. The CDR3 is made up of 15 amino acids. The ends were cut back, 4 bases at V and 2 bases at J, with 14 bases in the middle. Germline CDR1 reads SGHDN; CDR2 reads FVKESK.

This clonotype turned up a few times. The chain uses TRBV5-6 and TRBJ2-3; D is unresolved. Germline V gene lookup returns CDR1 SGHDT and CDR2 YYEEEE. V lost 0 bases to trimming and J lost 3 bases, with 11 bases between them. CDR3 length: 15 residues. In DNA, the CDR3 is TGTGCCAGCAGCTTGGCCTGGCTCCCGACAGATACGCAGTATTTT. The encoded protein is CASSLAWLPTDTQYF.

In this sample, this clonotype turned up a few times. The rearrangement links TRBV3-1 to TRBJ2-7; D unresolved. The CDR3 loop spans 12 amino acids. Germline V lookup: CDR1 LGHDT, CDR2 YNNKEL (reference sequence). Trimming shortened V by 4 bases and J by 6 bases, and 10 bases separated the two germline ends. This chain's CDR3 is CASSPRAREQYF. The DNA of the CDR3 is TGTGCCAGCAGCCCCCGGGCTCGCGAGCAGTACTTC.

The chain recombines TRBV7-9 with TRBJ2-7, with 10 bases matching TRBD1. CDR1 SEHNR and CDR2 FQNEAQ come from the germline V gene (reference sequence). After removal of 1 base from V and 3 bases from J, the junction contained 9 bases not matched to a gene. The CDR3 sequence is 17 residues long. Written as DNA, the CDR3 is TGTGCCAGCAGCTTAGGTCTTAGGGGGACAGGGGACTACGAGCAGTACTTC. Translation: CASSLGLRGTGDYEQYF.

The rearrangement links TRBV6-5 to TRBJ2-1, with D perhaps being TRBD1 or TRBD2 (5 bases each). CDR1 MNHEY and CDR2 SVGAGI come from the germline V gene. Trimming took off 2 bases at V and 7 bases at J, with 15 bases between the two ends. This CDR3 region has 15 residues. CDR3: CASSYGRASGNEQFF. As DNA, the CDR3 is TGTGCCAGCAGTTACGGCAGGGCCTCGGGGAATGAGCAGTTCTTC.

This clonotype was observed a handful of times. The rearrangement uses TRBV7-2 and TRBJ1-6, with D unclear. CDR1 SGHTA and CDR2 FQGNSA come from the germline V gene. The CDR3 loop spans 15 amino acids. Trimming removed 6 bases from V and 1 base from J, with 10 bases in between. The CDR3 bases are TGTGCCAGCAGGTCCCCGGGTTCCTATAATTCACCCCTCCACTTT. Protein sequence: CASRSPGSYNSPLHF.

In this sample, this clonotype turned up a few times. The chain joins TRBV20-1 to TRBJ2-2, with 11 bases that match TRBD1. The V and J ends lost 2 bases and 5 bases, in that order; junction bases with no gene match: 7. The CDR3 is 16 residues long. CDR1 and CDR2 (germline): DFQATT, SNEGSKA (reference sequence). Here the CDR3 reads CSARSWTGGGTGELFF. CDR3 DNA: TGCAGTGCTAGATCCTGGACAGGGGGCGGGACCGGGGAGCTGTTTTTT.

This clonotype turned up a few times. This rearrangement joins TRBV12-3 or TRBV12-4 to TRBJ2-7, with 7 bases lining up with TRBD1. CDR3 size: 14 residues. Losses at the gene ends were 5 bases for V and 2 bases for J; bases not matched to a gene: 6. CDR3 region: CASSLRDRPYEQYF. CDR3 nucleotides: TGTGCCAGCAGTCTCCGGGACAGACCCTACGAGCAGTACTTC.

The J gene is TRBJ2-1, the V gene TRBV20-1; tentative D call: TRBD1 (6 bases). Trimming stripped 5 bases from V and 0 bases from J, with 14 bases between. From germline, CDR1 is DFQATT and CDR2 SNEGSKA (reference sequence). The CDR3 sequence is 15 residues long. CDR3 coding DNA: TGCAGTGCTCGGACAGCCTTTAACTCCTACAATGAGCAGTTCTTC. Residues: CSARTAFNSYNEQFF.

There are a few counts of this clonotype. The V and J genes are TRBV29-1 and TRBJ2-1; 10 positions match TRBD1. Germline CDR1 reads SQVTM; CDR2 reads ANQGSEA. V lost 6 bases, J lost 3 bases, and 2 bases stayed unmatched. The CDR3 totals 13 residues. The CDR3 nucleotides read TGCAGCGTGGGACAGGGGTTCTACAATGAGCAGTTCTTC. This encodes CSVGQGFYNEQFF.

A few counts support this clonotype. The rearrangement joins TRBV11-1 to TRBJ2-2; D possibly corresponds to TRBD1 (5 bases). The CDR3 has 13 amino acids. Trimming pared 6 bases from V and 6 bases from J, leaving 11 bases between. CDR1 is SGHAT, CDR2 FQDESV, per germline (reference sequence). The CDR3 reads CASSWGRAGELFF. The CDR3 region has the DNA TGTGCCAGCAGTTGGGGCCGGGCCGGGGAGCTGTTTTTT.

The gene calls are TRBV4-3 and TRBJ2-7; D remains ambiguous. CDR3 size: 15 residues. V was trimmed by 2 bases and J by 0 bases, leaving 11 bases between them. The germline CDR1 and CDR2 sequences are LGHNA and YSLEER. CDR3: CASSQSGQSSYEQYF. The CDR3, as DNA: TGCGCCAGCAGCCAAAGTGGGCAAAGCTCCTACGAGCAGTACTTC.

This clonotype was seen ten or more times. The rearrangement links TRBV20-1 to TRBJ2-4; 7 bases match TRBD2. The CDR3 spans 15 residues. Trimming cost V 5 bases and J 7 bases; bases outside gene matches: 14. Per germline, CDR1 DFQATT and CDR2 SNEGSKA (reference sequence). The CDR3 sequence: CSAFLSSGMMNIQYF. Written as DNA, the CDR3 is TGCAGTGCTTTCCTCTCAAGCGGGATGATGAACATTCAGTACTTC.

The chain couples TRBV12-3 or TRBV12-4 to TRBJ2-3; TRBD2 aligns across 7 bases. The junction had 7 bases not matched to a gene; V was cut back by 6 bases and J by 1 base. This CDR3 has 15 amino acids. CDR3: CASSTTSARTDTQYF. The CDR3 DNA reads TGTGCCAGCAGCACAACTAGCGCTCGCACAGATACGCAGTATTTT.